One and the same sample provided the 4 T cell receptor beta chains below, sequenced in a study of CD8+CD57+ T cells in acquired aplastic anemia. Profiling that covered TCR beta VDJ and CDR3 relied on genomic DNA as its template. TCRdb reanalysed the reads using MiXCR and keeps one entry per CDR3 protein. The sample lists around 170,000 distinct CDR3 sequences; around half were seen once. Patients included in sequencing had previously demonstrated CD8+CD57+ cell expansion by flow cytometry. Source material: sorted CD4+, CD8+, or CD8+CD57+ T cells (not recorded which) from PBMCs. The receptor source for this set is a human donor with aplastic anemia.

The chain employs TRBV5-1 and TRBJ2-3, with D possibly being TRBD1 (6 bases). This CDR3 spans 15 amino acids. V dropped 4 bases and J dropped 4 bases, with 16 bases sitting between them. Germline values: CDR1 SGHRS, CDR2 YFSETQ. The CDR3, as DNA: TGCGCCAGCAGCGATCCGGGACAAGGCGCAGATACGCAGTATTTT. Residues: CASSDPGQGADTQYF.

This clonotype appeared many times. The chain carries TRBV5-5 and TRBJ2-5; D is possibly TRBD2 (6 bases). Germline values: CDR1 SGHKS, CDR2 YYEKEE (reference sequence). V was pared by 0 bases and J by 2 bases, with 11 bases between. The CDR3 consists of 15 residues. The CDR3 reads CASSLGEGRQETQYF. The CDR3 DNA reads as TGTGCCAGCAGCTTGGGGGAAGGGAGGCAAGAGACCCAGTACTTC.

This clonotype was counted ten times or more. This chain uses TRBV11-2 with TRBJ2-6; D might be TRBD1 (6 bases). Germline V gene data show CDR1 as SGHAT and CDR2 as FQNNGV. The CDR3 contains 19 residues. V was clipped by 4 bases and J by 0 bases, with 19 bases between them. CDR3: CASSSPRGHLSSGANVLTF. As DNA, the CDR3 is TGTGCCAGCAGCTCGCCCCGGGGACATTTGAGCTCTGGGGCCAACGTCCTGACTTTC.

The rearrangement uses TRBV11-2 and TRBJ2-1; TRBD2 agrees at 9 bases. The junction had 6 bases not matched to a gene; V was cut back by 1 base and J by 5 bases. The V gene's germline CDR1 is SGHAT and CDR2 FQNNGV. This CDR3 contains 16 residues. The CDR3 loop reads CASSLVGASGDNEQFF. In DNA form, the CDR3 reads TGTGCCAGCAGCTTAGTTGGGGCTAGCGGGGACAATGAGCAGTTCTTC.